These 24 T cell receptor beta chains were all obtained from the same sample, sequenced in a study of T cells in tuberculosis. Some clones are missing from TCRdb's copy, which holds only in-frame ones; the method was immunoSEQ multiplex PCR. The table shows under 40,000 clones, with roughly 93% occurring only once. The sample was PBMCs. The receptors were gathered from a donor aged 10 to 29 with latent tuberculosis or without tuberculosis infection.

This chain joins TRBV6-5 and TRBJ1-4, with a weak D call TRBD1 (5 bases). Trimming pared 2 bases from V and 8 bases from J, leaving 12 bases between. Germline CDR1 MNHEY, CDR2 SVGAGI. This CDR3 contains 14 residues. In DNA, the CDR3 is TGTGCCAGCAGTTACCGGCAGGGTTGGGAAAAACTGTTTTTT. Translation: CASSYRQGWEKLFF.

This clone was found once. The CDR3 protein is CASSLADGYTF. The CDR3 DNA sequence: TGCGCCAGCAGCCTCGCGGATGGCTACACCTTC. The chain joins TRBV5-1 to TRBJ1-2; D is unresolved. Germline V CDR1 and CDR2: SGHRS, YFSETQ. Trimming stripped 4 bases from V and 6 bases from J, with 7 bases between. This CDR3 region has 11 residues. Full variable domain (rest looked up from reference TRBV5-1 and TRBJ1-2): KAGVTQTPRYLIKTRGQQVTLSCSPISGHRSVSWYQQTPGQGLQFLFEYFSETQRNKGNFPGRFSGRQFSNSRSEMNVSTLELGDSALYLCASSLADGYTFGSGTRLTVV.

The rearrangement links TRBV6-5 to TRBJ1-5; TRBD1 aligns across 7 bases. The ends lost 5 bases at V and 7 bases at J; junction bases unmatched: 8. Germline assignment: CDR1 MNHEY and CDR2 SVGAGI. The length of the CDR3 is 14 residues. CDR3 loop: CASSGQVGRQPQHF. The CDR3 DNA sequence: TGTGCCAGCAGTGGACAGGTCGGCCGACAGCCCCAGCATTTT.

This chain links TRBV5-1 with TRBJ2-4; a weak D match, TRBD1 (6 bases). Per germline, CDR1 SGHRS and CDR2 YFSETQ. The CDR3 sequence is 15 residues long. Between the trimmed V and J ends, which lost 3 bases and 6 bases, there was a span of 16 bases. The CDR3 nucleotides read TGCGCCAGCAGCTACCGGACGGTGGGGGCAAACATTCAGTACTTC. This encodes CASSYRTVGANIQYF.

V gene TRBV5-6 combines with J gene TRBJ1-3; no clear D gene. Trimming stripped 0 bases from V and 2 bases from J, with 6 bases between. CDR3 length: 14 amino acids. Germline V gives CDR1 SGHDT, CDR2 YYEEEE. CDR3 protein: CASSLAVAGNTIYF. The CDR3 bases are TGTGCCAGCAGCTTGGCTGTAGCTGGAAACACCATATATTTT.

This chain links TRBV7-2 with TRBJ1-2; D is possibly TRBD1 (5 bases). Germline loops: CDR1 SGHTA, CDR2 FQGNSA. The V gene lost 0 bases and the J gene lost 4 bases, with 15 bases spanning the gap. The CDR3 is 16 amino acids. Written as DNA, the CDR3 is TGTGCCAGCAGCTTAGCACTTCCTGGGGCTGGCTATGGCTACACCTTC. Translation gives CASSLALPGAGYGYTF. Complete variable domain (other parts from reference TRBV7-2 and TRBJ1-2): GAGVSQSPSNKVTEKGKDVELRCDPISGHTALYWYRQSLGQGLEFLIYFQGNSAPDKSGLPSDRFSAERTGGSVSTLTIQRTQQEDSAVYLCASSLALPGAGYGYTFGSGTRLTVV.

This clone was detected once. This chain uses TRBV5-1 with TRBJ1-2; tentative D call: TRBD1 (6 bases). CDR3 size: 15 residues. Trimming pared 3 bases from V and 4 bases from J, leaving 16 bases between. Germline values: CDR1 SGHRS, CDR2 YFSETQ. The CDR3, as DNA: TGCGCCAGCAGCTCAACCCCGGGACAAACCTATGGCTACACCTTC. Amino acid sequence: CASSSTPGQTYGYTF.

The chain employs TRBV7-3 and TRBJ2-1, with D tentatively TRBD1 (5 bases). Per germline, CDR1 SGHTA and CDR2 FQGTGA. This CDR3 comprises 17 residues. V was trimmed by 1 base and J by 2 bases, leaving 15 bases between them. The CDR3 sequence: CASSLMYRTSTYNEQFF. CDR3 nucleotides: TGTGCCAGCAGCTTAATGTACCGGACAAGCACCTACAATGAGCAGTTCTTC.

The chain joins TRBV19 to TRBJ1-6; tentative D call: TRBD1 (6 bases). This CDR3 region has 18 residues. Germline lookup yields CDR1 LNHDA and CDR2 SQIVND (reference sequence). Trimming cost V 1 base and J 2 bases, with 15 bases left between them. As DNA, the CDR3 is TGTGCCAGTAGTATAGTAAAAGGACAGCTTACCTATAATTCACCCCTCCACTTT. It yields the protein CASSIVKGQLTYNSPLHF. The whole variable domain, remainder taken from reference TRBV19 and TRBJ1-6, is DGGITQSPKYLFRKEGQNVTLSCEQNLNHDAMYWYRQDPGQGLRLIYYSQIVNDFQKGDIAEGYSVSREKKESFPLTVTSAQKNPTAFYLCASSIVKGQLTYNSPLHFGNGTRLTVT.

The J gene is TRBJ2-7, the V gene TRBV19, with TRBD1 matching 8 bases. In germline, CDR1 is LNHDA, CDR2 SQIVND (reference sequence). The CDR3 length is 14 residues. V lost 5 bases and J lost 3; bases outside the gene matches: 6. The CDR3 coding sequence is TGTGCCAGTAGTCCCCGGACAGGGAACTACGAGCAGTACTTC. It encodes CASSPRTGNYEQYF.

On this clone: Sequence at one end of the junction differs from germline and may be a read error. The chain joins TRBV25-1 to TRBJ1-2; 7 bases are shared with TRBD1. The CDR3 contains 13 residues. From germline, CDR1 is MGHDK and CDR2 SYGVNS. The CDR3 sequence: CASSDSNRGHLAF. CDR3 nucleotides: TGTGCCAGCAGTGATTCCAACAGGGGCCATTTGGCCTTC.

The chain joins TRBV4-1 to TRBJ2-3; 8 bases are shared with TRBD1. Losses at the gene ends were 4 bases for V and 6 bases for J; bases not matched to a gene: 9. CDR3 length: 15 amino acids. From germline, CDR1 is MGHRA and CDR2 YSYEKL. The CDR3 here is CASSPGRGPYDTQYF. In DNA, the CDR3 is TGCGCCAGCAGCCCAGGCAGGGGGCCATATGATACGCAGTATTTT.

This chain links TRBV5-1 with TRBJ2-1; tentatively, D is TRBD2 (6 bases). This CDR3 comprises 14 residues. Between the trimmed V and J ends, which lost 0 bases and 6 bases, there was a span of 10 bases. CDR1 is SGHRS, CDR2 YFSETQ, per germline. The DNA of the CDR3 is TGCGCCAGCAGCTTGGCTAGCGTTGGCAATGAGCAGTTCTTC. Its protein product is CASSLASVGNEQFF.

This clone has a single count. The rearrangement joins TRBV14 to TRBJ1-2; unclear D gene. Germline lookup yields CDR1 SGHDN and CDR2 FVKESK. V lost 1 base to trimming and J lost 4 bases, with 10 bases between them. The CDR3 extends over 14 amino acids. The CDR3 reads CASSQGTGSYGYTF. Written as DNA, the CDR3 is TGTGCCAGCAGCCAAGGTACGGGAAGCTATGGCTACACCTTC.

V gene TRBV19 combines with J gene TRBJ1-5; D call uncertain. Germline CDR1 and CDR2: LNHDA and SQIVND (reference sequence). V was clipped by 0 bases and J by 5 bases, with 5 bases between them. CDR3 size: 13 residues. DNA for the CDR3: TGTGCCAGTAGTATAGAACGGGATCAGCCCCAGCATTTT. It yields the protein CASSIERDQPQHF.

The genes are TRBV11-2 and TRBJ2-7; a possible D gene is TRBD1 (6 bases). V dropped 1 base and J dropped 2 bases, with 9 bases sitting between them. The CDR3 length is 14 residues. Germline V lookup: CDR1 SGHAT, CDR2 FQNNGV. In DNA form, the CDR3 reads TGTGCCAGCAGCTTAGGGGGGCGGGCCTACGAGCAGTACTTC. Translation gives CASSLGGRAYEQYF.

This clone was counted once. The gene calls are TRBV5-1 and TRBJ2-1; TRBD2 might be the D (5 bases). CDR1 is SGHRS, CDR2 YFSETQ, per germline. CDR3 length equals 13 residues. CDR3 sequence (DNA): TGCGCAGACTATGGCTATTCCTACAATGAGCAGTTCTTC. It is translated as CADYGYSYNEQFF.

The rearrangement links TRBV10-3 to TRBJ2-1, with D possibly TRBD2 on 7 matching bases. V gave up 0 bases and J gave up 15 bases, with 15 bases separating them. Germline V gene lookup returns CDR1 ENHRY and CDR2 SYGVKD. This CDR3 is 13 amino acids long. The CDR3 is CAISESQGGAWFF. The CDR3 nucleotides are TGTGCCATCAGTGAGTCGCAAGGGGGGGCTTGGTTCTTC.

J is TRBJ1-2 and V is TRBV14; TRBD1 might be the D (5 bases). The CDR3 consists of 16 residues. The V end lost 4 bases, the J end lost 7 bases, and 22 bases lay between the germline ends. In germline, CDR1 is SGHDN, CDR2 FVKESK. CDR3: CASSPTRGWPGSGYTF. The CDR3 DNA sequence: TGTGCCAGCAGCCCCACCCGGGGGTGGCCGGGGAGTGGCTACACCTTC.

CDR3 bases: TGCGCCAGCAGCCAGAGGGAAGGTGGTGGCTACACCTTC. It specifies CASSQREGGGYTF. The rearrangement uses TRBV4-1 and TRBJ1-2; D is ambiguous. The germline CDR1 and CDR2 sequences are MGHRA and YSYEKL. The CDR3 has 13 residues. V was clipped by 3 bases and J by 7 bases, with 12 bases between them.

The chain carries TRBV10-3 and TRBJ2-3; 7 bases are a match to TRBD1. Trimming removed 6 bases from V and 3 bases from J; junction bases left unmatched: 6. In germline, CDR1 is ENHRY, CDR2 SYGVKD. CDR3 length: 14 residues. As DNA, the CDR3 is TGTGCCATCAGGGCGAGGGGGCGAACAGATACGCAGTATTTT. It specifies CAIRARGRTDTQYF.

The CDR3 DNA is TGTGCCAGTAGTATGATATCGGGGTCCTACGAGCAGTACTTC. Protein product: CASSMISGSYEQYF. The chain joins TRBV19 to TRBJ2-7; the D gene is possibly TRBD2 (5 bases). Trimming cost V 3 bases and J 1 base, with 10 bases left between them. The germline V gene has CDR1 LNHDA and CDR2 SQIVND (reference sequence). This CDR3 spans 14 amino acids. The whole variable domain, remainder taken from reference TRBV19 and TRBJ2-7, is DGGITQSPKYLFRKEGQNVTLSCEQNLNHDAMYWYRQDPGQGLRLIYYSQIVNDFQKGDIAEGYSVSREKKESFPLTVTSAQKNPTAFYLCASSMISGSYEQYFGPGTRLTVT.

This chain connects TRBV7-8 to TRBJ1-6, with 8 bases aligning to TRBD1. J gave up 7 bases and V 4 bases, and 9 bases lay outside the gene matches. CDR3 length equals 16 residues. CDR1 is SGHVS and CDR2 is FQNEAQ in the germline V gene. The CDR3: CASSSDRGQGNSPLHF. CDR3 in DNA: TGTGCCAGCAGCTCGGACCGCGGACAGGGCAATTCACCCCTCCACTTT. The full variable domain, with the rest looked up from reference TRBV7-8 and TRBJ1-6, is GAGVSQSPRYKVAKRGQDVALRCDPISGHVSLFWYQQALGQGPEFLTYFQNEAQLDKSGLPSDRFFAERPEGSVSTLKIQRTQQEDSAVYLCASSSDRGQGNSPLHFGNGTRLTVT.

This rearrangement joins TRBV4-2 to TRBJ2-2; 8 bases match TRBD2. The CDR3 has 16 amino acids. Germline V CDR1 and CDR2: LGHNA, YNFKEQ. After removal of 4 bases from V and 3 bases from J, the junction contained 7 bases not matched to a gene. The CDR3 loop reads CASSPRTGGDTGELFF. In nucleotides, the CDR3 is TGTGCCAGCAGCCCAAGAACCGGGGGGGACACCGGGGAGCTGTTTTTT.